Sequencing of this T cell receptor beta chain was carried out in a study of shared clonotypes between healthy human individuals. Sequenced by immunoSEQ multiplex PCR; TCRdb stores in-frame clones only, minus some. The top ten hold 0.3% to 0.4% of the sample, which has approximately 2,300,000 clones, 85% to 95% seen once. The V end was cut by 5 bases, the J end by 2 bases, with 9 bases between. CDR1 SGHTA and CDR2 FQGNSA come from the germline V gene. The CDR3 is 13 amino acids. The sequenced sample consisted of naive CD4+ T cells from PBMCs. Subset specified: CD45RA+ positively selected. V usage is TRBV7-2 and J usage is TRBJ1-2; D call uncertain. This receptor was taken from a man younger than 35 in good health. Some clones in this sample may be carry-over from other donors' samples. CDR3 sequence: CASSLSKNYGYTF. As DNA, the CDR3 is TGTGCCAGCAGCCTAAGTAAGAACTATGGCTACACCTTC.